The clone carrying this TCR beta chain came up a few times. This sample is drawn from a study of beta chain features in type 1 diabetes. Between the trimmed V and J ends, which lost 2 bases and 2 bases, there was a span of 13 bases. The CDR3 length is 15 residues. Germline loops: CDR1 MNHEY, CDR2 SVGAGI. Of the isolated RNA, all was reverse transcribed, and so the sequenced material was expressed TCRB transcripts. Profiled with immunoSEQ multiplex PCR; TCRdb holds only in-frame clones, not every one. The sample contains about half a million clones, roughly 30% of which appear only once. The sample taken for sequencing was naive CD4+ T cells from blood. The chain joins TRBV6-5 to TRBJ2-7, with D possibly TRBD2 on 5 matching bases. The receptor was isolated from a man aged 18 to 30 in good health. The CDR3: CASSYRSAGAYEQYF. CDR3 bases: TGTGCCAGCAGTTACCGATCGGCGGGCGCCTACGAGCAGTACTTC.